The sequence of this T cell receptor (beta chain) was determined in a study of cytomegalovirus exposure and HLA in healthy donors. Regarding the study as a whole: V- and J-gene trimming in TCR beta was tied to a missense DCLRE1C variant by an analysis performed later. TCR beta sequences reportedly predicted most subjects' HLA-A and HLA-B alleles accurately. In a later analysis, TCR association rates varied by HLA locus: DRB1 most, HLA-C fewest.

Looked up from germline, CDR1 is SGHRS and CDR2 is YFSETQ. The CDR3 spans 15 residues. V dropped 0 bases and J dropped 8 bases, with 15 bases sitting between them. On this clone itself: Antigen specificity is unknown.

The PCR had 60 Vbeta and 13 Jbeta primers. The data were produced by immunoSEQ multiplex PCR, yet TCRdb's version contains in-frame clones alone and is incomplete. The table includes under 250,000 clones, roughly 85% detected once. The chain uses TRBV5-1 and TRBJ2-1; D perhaps matches TRBD2 (5 bases). The clonotype originates from a woman aged 45-59 years in good health and CMV-seronegative. The sample comprised PBMCs. CDR3 DNA: TGCGCCAGCAGCTTGGATCTTCGGGGTATCGATGAGCAGTTCTTC. Translation: CASSLDLRGIDEQFF.